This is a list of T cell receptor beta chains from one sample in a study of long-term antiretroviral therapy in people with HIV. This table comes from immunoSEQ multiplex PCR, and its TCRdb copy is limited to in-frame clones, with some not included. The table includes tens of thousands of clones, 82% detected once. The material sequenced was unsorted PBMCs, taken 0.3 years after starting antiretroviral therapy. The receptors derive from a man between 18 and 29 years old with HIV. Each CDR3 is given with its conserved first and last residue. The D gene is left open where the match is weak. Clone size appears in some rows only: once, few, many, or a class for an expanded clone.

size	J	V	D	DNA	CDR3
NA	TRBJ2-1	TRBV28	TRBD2	TGTGCCAGCCACCCCCCCCAAGCGGGAAGCTCCTACAATGAGCAGTTCTTC	CASHPPQAGSSYNEQFF
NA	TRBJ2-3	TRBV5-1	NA	TGCGCCAGCAGCTCGGAGAGCGGGCCTGGCACAGATACGCAGTATTTT	CASSSESGPGTDTQYF
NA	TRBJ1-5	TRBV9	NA	TGTGCCAGCAGCGTAGGGACAAATAGCAATCAGCCCCAGCATTTT	CASSVGTNSNQPQHF
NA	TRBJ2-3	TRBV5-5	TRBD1	TGTGCCAGCAGCGATGACAGGGTTCCTTCAGATACGCAGTATTTT	CASSDDRVPSDTQYF
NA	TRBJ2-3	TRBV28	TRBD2	TGTGCCAGCAGTACAGCGGGAGCAGGCACAGATACGCAGTATTTT	CASSTAGAGTDTQYF
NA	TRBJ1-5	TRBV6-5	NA	TGTGCCAGCAGTTTCGGACAAAAAAATCAGCCCCAGCATTTT	CASSFGQKNQPQHF
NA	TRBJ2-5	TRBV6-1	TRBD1	TGTGCCAGCTCAGGGGGAAGGGAGGAGACCCAGTACTTC	CASSGGREETQYF
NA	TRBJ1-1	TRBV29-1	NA	TGCAGCGTTGAGGTATCAGGTTACACTGAAGCTTTCTTT	CSVEVSGYTEAFF
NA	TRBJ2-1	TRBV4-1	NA	TGCGCCAGCAGCCAAGTCCCAGCCTCCTACAATGAGCAGTTCTTC	CASSQVPASYNEQFF
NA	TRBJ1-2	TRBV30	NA	TGTGCCTGGGCAGACAGGCGCTACTATGGCTACACCTTC	CAWADRRYYGYTF
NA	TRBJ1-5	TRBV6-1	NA	TGTGCCAGCAGTGAACAGATGCGCAATCAGCCCCAGCATTTT	CASSEQMRNQPQHF
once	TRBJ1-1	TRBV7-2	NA	TGTGCCAGCAGGCAACAGACGTTGGGCACTGAAGCTTTCTTT	CASRQQTLGTEAFF
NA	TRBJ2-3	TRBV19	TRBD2	TGTGCCAGTAGTATAGTTGGACCGGGACTAGCGGGGGGGCCTTCTAGCACAGATACGCAGTATTTT	CASSIVGPGLAGGPSSTDTQYF
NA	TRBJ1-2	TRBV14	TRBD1	TGTGCCAGCAGCCAGGGACAGCTCTACTATGGCTACACCTTC	CASSQGQLYYGYTF
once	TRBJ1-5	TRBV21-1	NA	TGTGCCAGCAGCAGAGATGGAGAGCAGCCCCAGCATTTT	CASSRDGEQPQHF
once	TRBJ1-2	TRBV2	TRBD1	TGTGCCAACATTGGACAGGGCTCGAACTATGGCTACACCTTC	CANIGQGSNYGYTF
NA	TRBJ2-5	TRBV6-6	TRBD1	TGTGCCAGCAGTTACTACCGAGGGGGCAGGGAGACCCAGTACTTC	CASSYYRGGRETQYF
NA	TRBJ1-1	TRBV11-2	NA	TGTGCCAGCAGCTTAAGGGGGAACACTGAAGCTTTCTTT	CASSLRGNTEAFF
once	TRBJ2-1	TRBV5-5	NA	TGTGCCAGCAGCTCGCGGACTGAATCTGGGCAGTTCTTC	CASSSRTESGQFF
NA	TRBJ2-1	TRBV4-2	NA	TGTGCCAGCAGCCAAGATCTTCTCTACAATGAGCAGTTCTTC	CASSQDLLYNEQFF
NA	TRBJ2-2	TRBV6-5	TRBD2	TGTGCCAGCAGTTACCCGGGGGGGCCAGGCACCGGGGAGCTGTTTTTT	CASSYPGGPGTGELFF
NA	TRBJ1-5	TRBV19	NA	TGTGCCAGTAGCAGAGGGTTGGGCAATCAGCCCCAGCATTTT	CASSRGLGNQPQHF
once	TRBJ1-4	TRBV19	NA	TGTGCCAGTAGTTCCGACAGAAGTAATGAAAAACTGTTTTTT	CASSSDRSNEKLFF
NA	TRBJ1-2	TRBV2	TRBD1	TGTGCCAGCAGAGGGACAGGGGGATCTAGTAACTATGGCTACACCTTC	CASRGTGGSSNYGYTF
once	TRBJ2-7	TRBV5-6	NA	TGTGCCAGCAGTTTACAGGGGGGGGAGCAGTACTTC	CASSLQGGEQYF
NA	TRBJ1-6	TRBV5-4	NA	TGTGCCAGCAGTCAGGACAGTCTTAATTCACCCCTCCACTTT	CASSQDSLNSPLHF
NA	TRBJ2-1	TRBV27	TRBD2	TGTGCCAGCAGTTTAGGGACTAGCGTCTACAATGAGCAGTTCTTC	CASSLGTSVYNEQFF